These T cell receptor beta chains were read from a single sample in a study of vaccination effects on CD4 cells after COVID-19. TCRdb's copy holds only in-frame clones and misses some; the assay was immunoSEQ multiplex PCR. The sample yields 60,000 to 80,000 clones, around 70% seen once. For these receptors, no antigen is known. The sequences come from CD4+ T cells from PBMCs cultured without peptide, collected after COVID-19 vaccination. The receptors derive from a human donor who received a COVID-19 vaccine. The CDR3 runs from the conserved cysteine through the conserved F or W. D genes are given only for firm matches. Clone size, where shown, is once, few, many, or a class for clones that have expanded.

cdr3_nt cdr3_aa clone_size j_call d_call v_call
TGTGCCAGCAGTGAGTCACGCACAGATACGCAGTATTTT CASSESRTDTQYF . TRBJ2-3 . TRBV25-1
TGTGCCAGCACCCTCGGGAGCGTAAGGACCGGGGAGCTGTTTTTT CASTLGSVRTGELFF . TRBJ2-2 . TRBV6-5
TGTGCCACCAGTGATCATGGCGCTAGCCGGACCGGGGAGCTGTTTTTT CATSDHGASRTGELFF few TRBJ2-2 . TRBV24-1
TGTGCCAGCAGCCAAGATCCGAACACCGGGGAGCTGTTTTTT CASSQDPNTGELFF . TRBJ2-2 . TRBV4-2
TGCAGCGTTGGGCGCGGGACAGGGTATAGCAATGAGCAGTTCTTC CSVGRGTGYSNEQFF few TRBJ2-1 TRBD1 TRBV29-1
TGTGCCAGCAGCTTACGCGAGAGGGTTTATAATTCACCCCTCCACTTT CASSLRERVYNSPLHF . TRBJ1-6 . TRBV7-2
TGTGCCAGCAGTTATTTCGTGGGTCAGCCCCAGCATTTT CASSYFVGQPQHF . TRBJ1-5 . TRBV6-5
TGTGCCAGCAGCGCAAAGCCCGACACTATAGGTTTCTTT CASSAKPDTIGFF . TRBJ1-1 . TRBV6-5
TGTGCCAGCAATTTCGGGGGAGTGGAGACCCAGTACTTC CASNFGGVETQYF once TRBJ2-5 . TRBV6-5
TGTGCCAGCAGTGAAGAGGGACAGGGAAACACCGGGGAGCTGTTTTTT CASSEEGQGNTGELFF few TRBJ2-2 TRBD1 TRBV2
TGTGCCAGCACGGGGGGTTGGGGTCAGCCCCAGCATTTT CASTGGWGQPQHF . TRBJ1-5 . TRBV12-3/TRBV12-4
TGTGCCAGCTGGAGCGGCTCTGGAAACACCATATATTTT CASWSGSGNTIYF . TRBJ1-3 . TRBV6-5
TGTGCCAGCAGCCAAGTTCCTGGAAACACTGAAGCTTTCTTT CASSQVPGNTEAFF few TRBJ1-1 . TRBV14
TGTGCCAGCAGCTTAGTTGTAGGGCCTCCGAACACCGGGGAGCTGTTTTTT CASSLVVGPPNTGELFF . TRBJ2-2 . TRBV7-2
TGTGCCAGCAGCCCGGGGACGAACACTGAAGCTTTCTTT CASSPGTNTEAFF . TRBJ1-1 . TRBV3-1/TRBV3-2
TGTGCCAGCAGTGACGAAGGGGCTCGAGCCAAAAACATTCAGTACTTC CASSDEGARAKNIQYF few TRBJ2-4 . TRBV6-1